The entry below gives a single TCR beta chain sequence along with its context. These data are taken from a study of cytomegalovirus exposure and HLA in healthy donors. Both 60 Vbeta primers and 13 Jbeta primers went into the PCR. Repertoires were generated with immunoSEQ multiplex PCR, while TCRdb's copy carries only in-frame clones and drops some. In the table there are 98,000 or so clones, over 60% of which are singletons. This receptor was identified in a female donor in good health and CMV-seronegative. The sample comprised PBMCs.

The CDR3 nucleotides are TGTGCCAGCAGCTTACAGGGCGAGCTCTCCCCCGAGCAGTACTTC. It translates to CASSLQGELSPEQYF. The rearrangement joins TRBV7-9 to TRBJ2-7; the D gene is possibly TRBD1 (5 bases). Trimming shortened V by 2 bases and J by 6 bases, and 17 bases separated the two germline ends. This CDR3 is 15 amino acids long. The germline gives CDR1 SEHNR, CDR2 FQNEAQ (reference sequence).